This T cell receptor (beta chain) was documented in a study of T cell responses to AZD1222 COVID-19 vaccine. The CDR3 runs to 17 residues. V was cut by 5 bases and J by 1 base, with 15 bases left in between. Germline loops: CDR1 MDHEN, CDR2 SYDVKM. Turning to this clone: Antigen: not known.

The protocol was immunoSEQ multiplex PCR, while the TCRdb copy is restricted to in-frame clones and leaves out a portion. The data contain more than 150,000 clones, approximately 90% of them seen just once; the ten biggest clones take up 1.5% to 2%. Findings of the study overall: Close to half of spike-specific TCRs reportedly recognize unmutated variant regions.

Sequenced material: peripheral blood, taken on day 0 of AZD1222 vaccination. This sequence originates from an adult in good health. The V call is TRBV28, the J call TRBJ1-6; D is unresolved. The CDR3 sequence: CASSQAGRKSYNSPLHF. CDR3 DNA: TGTGCCAGCAGTCAAGCCGGGAGGAAATCCTATAATTCACCCCTCCACTTT. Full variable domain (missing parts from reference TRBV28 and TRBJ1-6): DVKVTQSSRYLVKRTGEKVFLECVQDMDHENMFWYRQDPGLGLRLIYFSYDVKMKEKGDIPEGYSVSREKKERFSLILESASTNQTSMYLCASSQAGRKSYNSPLHFGNGTRLTVT.